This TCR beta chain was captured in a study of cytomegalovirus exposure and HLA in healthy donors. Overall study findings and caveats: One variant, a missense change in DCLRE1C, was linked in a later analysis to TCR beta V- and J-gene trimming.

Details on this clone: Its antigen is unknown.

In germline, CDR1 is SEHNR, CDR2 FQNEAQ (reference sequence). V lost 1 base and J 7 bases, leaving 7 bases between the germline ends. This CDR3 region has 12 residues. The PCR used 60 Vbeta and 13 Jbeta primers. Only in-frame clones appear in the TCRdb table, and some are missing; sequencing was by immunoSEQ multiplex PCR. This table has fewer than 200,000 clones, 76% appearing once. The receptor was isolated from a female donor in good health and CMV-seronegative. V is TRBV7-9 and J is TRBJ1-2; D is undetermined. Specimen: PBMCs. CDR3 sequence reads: CASSLDPGGYTF. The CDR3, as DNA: TGTGCCAGCAGCTTAGATCCGGGTGGCTACACCTTC. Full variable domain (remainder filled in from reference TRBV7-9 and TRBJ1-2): DTGVSQNPRHKITKRGQNVTFRCDPISEHNRLYWYRQTLGQGPEFLTYFQNEAQLEKSRLLSDRFSAERPKGSFSTLEIQRTEQGDSAMYLCASSLDPGGYTFGSGTRLTVV.